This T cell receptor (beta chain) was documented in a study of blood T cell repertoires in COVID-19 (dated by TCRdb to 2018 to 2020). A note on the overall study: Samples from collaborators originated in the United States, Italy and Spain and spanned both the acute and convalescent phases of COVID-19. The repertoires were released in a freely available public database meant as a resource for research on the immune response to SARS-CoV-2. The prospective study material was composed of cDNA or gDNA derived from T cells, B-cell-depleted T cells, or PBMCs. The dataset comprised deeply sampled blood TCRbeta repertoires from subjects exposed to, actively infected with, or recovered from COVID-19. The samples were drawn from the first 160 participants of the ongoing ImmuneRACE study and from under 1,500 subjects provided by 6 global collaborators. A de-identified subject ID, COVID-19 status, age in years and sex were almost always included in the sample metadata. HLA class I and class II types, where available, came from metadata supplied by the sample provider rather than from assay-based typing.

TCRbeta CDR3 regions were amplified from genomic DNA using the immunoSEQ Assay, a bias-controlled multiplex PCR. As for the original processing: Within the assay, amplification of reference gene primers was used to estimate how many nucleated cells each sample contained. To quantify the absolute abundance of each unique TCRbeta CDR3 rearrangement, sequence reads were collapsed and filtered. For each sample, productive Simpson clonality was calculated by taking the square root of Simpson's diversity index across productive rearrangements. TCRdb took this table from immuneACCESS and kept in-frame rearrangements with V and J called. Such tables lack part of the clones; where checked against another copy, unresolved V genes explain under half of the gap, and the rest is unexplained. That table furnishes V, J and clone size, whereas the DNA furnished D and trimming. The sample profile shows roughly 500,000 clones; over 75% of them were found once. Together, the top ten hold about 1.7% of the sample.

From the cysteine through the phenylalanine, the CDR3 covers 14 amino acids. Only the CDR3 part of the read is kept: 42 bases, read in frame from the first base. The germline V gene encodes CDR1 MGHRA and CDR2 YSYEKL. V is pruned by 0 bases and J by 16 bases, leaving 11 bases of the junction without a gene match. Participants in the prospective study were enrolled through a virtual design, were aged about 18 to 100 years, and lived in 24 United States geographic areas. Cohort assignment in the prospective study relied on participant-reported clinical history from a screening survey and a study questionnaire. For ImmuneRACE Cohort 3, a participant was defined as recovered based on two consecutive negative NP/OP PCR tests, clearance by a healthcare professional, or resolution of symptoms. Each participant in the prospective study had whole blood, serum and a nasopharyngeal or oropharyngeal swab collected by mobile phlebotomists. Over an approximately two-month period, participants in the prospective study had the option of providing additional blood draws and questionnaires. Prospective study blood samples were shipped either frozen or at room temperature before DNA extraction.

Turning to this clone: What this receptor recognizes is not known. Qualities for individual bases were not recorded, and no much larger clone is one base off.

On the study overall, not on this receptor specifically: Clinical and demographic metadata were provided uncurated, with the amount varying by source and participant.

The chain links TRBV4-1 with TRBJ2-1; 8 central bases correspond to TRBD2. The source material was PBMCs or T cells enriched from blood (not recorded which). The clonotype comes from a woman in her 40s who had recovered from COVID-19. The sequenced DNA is TGCGCCAGCAGCCAAGAGGTAGCGGGGACAAGAATTTTCTTC. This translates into CASSQEVAGTRIFF.